Reported below is one TCR beta chain. The protocol was immunoSEQ multiplex PCR, while the TCRdb copy is restricted to in-frame clones and leaves out a portion. The data contain about 32,000 clones, 90% to 95% of them singletons. Germline lookup yields CDR1 GTSNPN and CDR2 SVGIG (reference sequence). The CDR3 contains 13 residues. The germline V and J ends were trimmed by 4 bases and 3 bases, with 11 bases remaining between them. The data originate from a study of T cell changes during pregnancy in multiple sclerosis. The sequencing here drew on CD8+ T cells from peripheral blood mononuclear cells, taken in the second trimester of pregnancy. This clonotype was obtained from a female donor in good health, enrolled as a control in a pregnancy study. The rearrangement links TRBV30 to TRBJ2-3; unclear D gene. The CDR3 DNA is TGTGCCTGGATGAAGATAGAGACAGATACGCAGTATTTT. Its translation: CAWMKIETDTQYF. Supplemented by reference TRBV30 and TRBJ2-3, the full variable domain reads SQTIHQWPATLVQPVGSPLSLECTVEGTSNPNLYWYRQAAGRGLQLLFYSVGIGQISSEVPQNLSASRPQDRQFILSSKKLLLSDSGFYLCAWMKIETDTQYFGPGTRLTVL.